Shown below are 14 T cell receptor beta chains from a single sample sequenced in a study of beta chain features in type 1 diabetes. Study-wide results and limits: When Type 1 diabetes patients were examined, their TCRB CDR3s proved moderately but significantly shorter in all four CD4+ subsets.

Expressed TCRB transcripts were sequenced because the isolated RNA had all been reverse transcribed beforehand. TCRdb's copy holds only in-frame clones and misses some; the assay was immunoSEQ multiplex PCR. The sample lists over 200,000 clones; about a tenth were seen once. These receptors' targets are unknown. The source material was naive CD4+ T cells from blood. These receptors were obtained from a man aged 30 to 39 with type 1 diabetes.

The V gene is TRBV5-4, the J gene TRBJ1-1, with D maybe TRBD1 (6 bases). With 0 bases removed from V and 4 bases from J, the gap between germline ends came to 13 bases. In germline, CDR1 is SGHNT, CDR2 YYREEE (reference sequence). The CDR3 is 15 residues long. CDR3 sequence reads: CASSLGGGGITEAFF. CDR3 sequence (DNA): TGTGCCAGCAGCTTGGGAGGGGGGGGGATCACTGAAGCTTTCTTT.

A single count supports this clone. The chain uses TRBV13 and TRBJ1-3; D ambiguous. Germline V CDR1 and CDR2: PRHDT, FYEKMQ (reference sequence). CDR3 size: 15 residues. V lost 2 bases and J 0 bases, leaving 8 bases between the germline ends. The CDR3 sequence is CASSLNPVSGNTIYF. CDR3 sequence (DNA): TGTGCCAGCAGCTTAAATCCGGTCTCTGGAAACACCATATATTTT. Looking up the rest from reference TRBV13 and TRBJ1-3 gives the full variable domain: AAGVIQSPRHLIKEKRETATLKCYPIPRHDTVYWYQQGPGQDPQFLISFYEKMQSDKGSIPDRFSAQQFSDYHSELNMSSLELGDSALYFCASSLNPVSGNTIYFGEGSWLTVV.

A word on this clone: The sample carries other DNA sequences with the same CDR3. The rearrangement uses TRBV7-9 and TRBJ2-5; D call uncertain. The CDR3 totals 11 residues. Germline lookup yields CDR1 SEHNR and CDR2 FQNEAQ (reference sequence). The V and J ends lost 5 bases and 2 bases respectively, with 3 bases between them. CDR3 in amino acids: CASSPQETQYF. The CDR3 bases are TGTGCCAGCAGCCCTCAAGAGACCCAGTACTTC.

This CDR3 is CASSAGPVLAGELFF. The DNA for the CDR3 is TGTGCCAGCAGCGCTGGCCCAGTGTTGGCCGGGGAGCTGTTTTTT. This chain joins TRBV28 and TRBJ2-2; D remains ambiguous. V was cut by 6 bases and J by 6 bases, with 17 bases left in between. CDR3 length: 15 residues. Germline loops: CDR1 MDHEN, CDR2 SYDVKM.

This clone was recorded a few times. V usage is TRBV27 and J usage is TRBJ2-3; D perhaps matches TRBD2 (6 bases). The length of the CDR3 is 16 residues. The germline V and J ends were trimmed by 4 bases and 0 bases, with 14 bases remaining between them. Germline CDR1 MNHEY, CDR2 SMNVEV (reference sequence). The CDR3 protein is CASSSRDWTSTDTQYF. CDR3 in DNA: TGTGCCAGCAGTTCAAGGGACTGGACTAGCACAGATACGCAGTATTTT.

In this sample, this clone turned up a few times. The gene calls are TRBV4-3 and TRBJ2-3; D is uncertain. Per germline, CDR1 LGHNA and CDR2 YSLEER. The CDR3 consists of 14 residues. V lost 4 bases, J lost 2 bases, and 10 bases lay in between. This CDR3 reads CASSREAFTDTQYF. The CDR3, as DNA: TGCGCCAGCAGCCGAGAGGCTTTCACAGATACGCAGTATTTT.

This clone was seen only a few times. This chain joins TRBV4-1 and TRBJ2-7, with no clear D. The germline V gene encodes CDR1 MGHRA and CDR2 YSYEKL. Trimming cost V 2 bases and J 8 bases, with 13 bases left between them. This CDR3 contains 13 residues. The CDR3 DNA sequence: TGCGCCAGCAGCCAATTCCCCCCGGAGCAGCAGTACTTC. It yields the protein CASSQFPPEQQYF.

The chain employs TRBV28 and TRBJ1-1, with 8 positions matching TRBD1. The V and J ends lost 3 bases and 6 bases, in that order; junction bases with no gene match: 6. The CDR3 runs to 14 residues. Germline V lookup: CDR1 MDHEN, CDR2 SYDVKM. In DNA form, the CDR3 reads TGTGCCAGCAGTTTTTCTTGGACAGGGTCTGAAGCTTTCTTT. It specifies CASSFSWTGSEAFF.

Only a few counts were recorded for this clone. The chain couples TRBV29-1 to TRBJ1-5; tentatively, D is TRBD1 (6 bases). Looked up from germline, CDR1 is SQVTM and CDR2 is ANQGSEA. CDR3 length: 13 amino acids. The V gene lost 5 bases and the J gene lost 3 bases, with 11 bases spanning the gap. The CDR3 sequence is CSVIGQINQPQHF. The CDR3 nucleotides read TGCAGCGTTATAGGACAGATCAATCAGCCCCAGCATTTT.

In nucleotides, the CDR3 is TGTGCCAGCAGCGCCAACCCCGGGGGGAATTCACCCCTCCACTTT. Residues: CASSANPGGNSPLHF. The chain has TRBV7-9 and TRBJ1-6; a weak D match, TRBD1 (5 bases). Germline V gene sequence: CDR1 SEHNR, CDR2 FQNEAQ (reference sequence). This CDR3 contains 15 residues. With 5 bases removed from V and 7 bases from J, the gap between germline ends came to 15 bases.

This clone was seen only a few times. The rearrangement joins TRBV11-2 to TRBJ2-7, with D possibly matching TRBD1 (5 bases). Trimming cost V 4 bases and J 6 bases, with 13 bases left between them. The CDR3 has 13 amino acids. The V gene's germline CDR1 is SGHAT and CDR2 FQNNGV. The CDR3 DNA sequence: TGTGCCAGCAGCTCATCTACAGGTCCCGAGCAGTACTTC. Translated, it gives CASSSSTGPEQYF.

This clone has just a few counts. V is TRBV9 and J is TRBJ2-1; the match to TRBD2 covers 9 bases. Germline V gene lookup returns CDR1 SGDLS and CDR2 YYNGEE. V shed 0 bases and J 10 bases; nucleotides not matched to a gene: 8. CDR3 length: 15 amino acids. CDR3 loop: CASSVEGGGALEQFF. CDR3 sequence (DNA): TGTGCCAGCAGCGTAGAGGGCGGGGGGGCCTTAGAGCAGTTCTTC.

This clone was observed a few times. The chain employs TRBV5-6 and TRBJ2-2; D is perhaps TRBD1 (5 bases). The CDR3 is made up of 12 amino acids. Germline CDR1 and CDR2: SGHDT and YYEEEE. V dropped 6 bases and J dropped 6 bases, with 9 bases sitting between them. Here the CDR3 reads CASNQGSGELFF. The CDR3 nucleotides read TGTGCCAGCAACCAGGGTTCCGGGGAGCTGTTTTTT.

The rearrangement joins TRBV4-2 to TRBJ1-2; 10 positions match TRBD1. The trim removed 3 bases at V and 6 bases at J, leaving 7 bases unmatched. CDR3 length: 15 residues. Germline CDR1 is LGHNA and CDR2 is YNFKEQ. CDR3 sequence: CASSQREGTGDGYTF. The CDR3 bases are TGTGCCAGCAGCCAGAGGGAGGGGACAGGGGATGGCTACACCTTC.